The T cell receptor (beta chain) described here comes from a study of control samples from healthy donors and cancer patients. This CDR3 spans 12 amino acids. The germline V and J ends were trimmed by 5 bases and 5 bases, with 9 bases remaining between them. The method was immunoSEQ multiplex PCR; TCRdb's version includes in-frame clones alone and lacks a portion of them. The data show about 50,000 clones, around 95% seen once. The chain links TRBV12-3 or TRBV12-4 to TRBJ1-2; weak D call: TRBD1 (5 bases). This receptor was obtained from a woman younger than 45 in good health. Sequencing was done on a sample of blood. The CDR3 bases are TGTGCCAGCAGTGTAGGGGTATATGGCTACACCTTC. This codes for CASSVGVYGYTF.